This T cell receptor (beta chain) comes out of a study of T cell responses to AZD1222 COVID-19 vaccine. Notes on the study in general: Within unmutated variant regions lay the reported targets of nearly half of spike-specific TCRs. The breadth and depth of Spike-specific TCRs increased once two AZD1222 doses had been given. The peak T cell response came first, and repertoires were sampled only after it.

On this clone itself: Its specificity is not known.

Method: immunoSEQ multiplex PCR; TCRdb's copy keeps in-frame clones and lacks some. The sample consists of roughly 120,000 clones, approximately 85% of them appearing once. Germline V gene data show CDR1 as SGHVS and CDR2 as FQNEAQ. This CDR3 is built from 15 residues. V lost 5 bases and J lost 8; bases outside the gene matches: 11. This chain uses TRBV7-8 with TRBJ1-3; TRBD1 agrees at 8 bases. Sequencing used peripheral blood, obtained 28 days after the second AZD1222 dose. The source is an adult who received the AZD1222 COVID-19 vaccine. The CDR3 DNA sequence: TGTGCCAGCAGCCCTCGAACAGGGGGAGGAGACACCATATATTTT. It codes for CASSPRTGGGDTIYF.